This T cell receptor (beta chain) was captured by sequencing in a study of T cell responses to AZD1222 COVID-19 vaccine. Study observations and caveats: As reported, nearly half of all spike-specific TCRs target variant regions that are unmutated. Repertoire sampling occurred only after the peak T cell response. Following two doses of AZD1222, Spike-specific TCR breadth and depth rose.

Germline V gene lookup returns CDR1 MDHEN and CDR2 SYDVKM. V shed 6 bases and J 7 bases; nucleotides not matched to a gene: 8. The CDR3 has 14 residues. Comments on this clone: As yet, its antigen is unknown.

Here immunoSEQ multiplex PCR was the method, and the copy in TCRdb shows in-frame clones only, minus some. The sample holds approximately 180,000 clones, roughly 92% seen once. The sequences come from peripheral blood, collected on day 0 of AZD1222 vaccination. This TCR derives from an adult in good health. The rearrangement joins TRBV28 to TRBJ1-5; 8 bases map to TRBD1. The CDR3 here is CASSPWTGQQPQHF. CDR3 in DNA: TGTGCCAGCAGCCCATGGACAGGGCAGCAGCCCCAGCATTTT.